In this sample, the clone carrying this TCR beta chain turned up a few times. The target antigen is unknown. TCR templates numbering some 10^5 were assayed per sample. Data came from immunoSEQ multiplex PCR; TCRdb stores just in-frame clones and leaves some out. Of about 100,000 clones listed, more than 85% are singletons. Trimming shortened V by 3 bases and J by 2 bases, and 15 bases separated the two germline ends. The CDR3 sequence is 16 residues long. Germline V CDR1 and CDR2: LNHDA, SQIVND (reference sequence). The data derive from a study of siplizumab effects on memory and regulatory T cells. Overall study results and limits: A minor share of alloreactive clones matched unstimulated subsets. Roughly 75-95% of proliferating CD4+ or CD8+ clones defied assignment to a naive or memory phenotype. Among mappable alloreactive CD4+ clones, the Treg-derived fraction averaged around 69% with siplizumab versus more than 25% in controls.

The sequence came from a human donor in good health. This chain joins TRBV19 and TRBJ2-3; D perhaps matches TRBD1 (5 bases). The sample comprised CD4+ T cells sorted from blood. The DNA of the CDR3 is TGTGCCAGTAGTATTAGTGGTGGGGCAAACACAGATACGCAGTATTTT. Its protein is CASSISGGANTDTQYF.